Listed here are 18 T cell receptor beta chains from one sample, sequenced in a study of blood T cell repertoires in COVID-19. Here immunoSEQ multiplex PCR was the method, and the copy in TCRdb shows in-frame clones only, minus some. The table lists 150,000 to 180,000 clones, 65% to 90% of them singletons, with roughly an eighth in the top ten. The sequenced sample consisted of peripheral blood. The receptor source for this set is a woman aged 60 to 75 with COVID-19, enrolled during active disease.

Note on this clone: A much more abundant neighbour one base away suggests this may be a read error. Other DNA variants within this sample encode the same CDR3. The chain carries TRBV12-3 or TRBV12-4 and TRBJ1-5; 8 positions match TRBD1. V gave up 8 bases and J gave up 1 base; unmatched junction bases: 1. CDR3 length equals 13 residues. CDR3 DNA: TGTGCCAGCCGGACAGGGAGCAATCAGCCCCAGCATTTT. Its protein product is CASRTGSNQPQHF.

This clone was seen just once. The chain joins TRBV27 to TRBJ1-2; D call uncertain. V lost 2 bases, J lost 3 bases, and 7 bases lay in between. The CDR3 has 13 amino acids. Germline loops: CDR1 MNHEY, CDR2 SMNVEV (reference sequence). The CDR3 loop reads CASSLAGYYGYTF. In DNA, the CDR3 is TGTGCCAGCAGTTTAGCGGGTTACTATGGCTACACCTTC.

As for this clone: The same CDR3 is also encoded by other DNA sequences in this sample. V and J are TRBV7-3 and TRBJ2-3, with D unclear. V was clipped by 5 bases and J by 0 bases, with 9 bases between them. Germline CDR1 SGHTA, CDR2 FQGTGA. The CDR3 consists of 14 residues. The CDR3 DNA reads as TGTGCCAGCAGCCCGCGAGGCAGCACAGATACGCAGTATTTT. It translates to CASSPRGSTDTQYF. The variable domain in full, with the rest retrieved from reference TRBV7-3 and TRBJ2-3, is GAGVSQTPSNKVTEKGKYVELRCDPISGHTALYWYRQSLGQGPEFLIYFQGTGAADDSGLPNDRFFAVRPEGSVSTLKIQRTERGDSAVYLCASSPRGSTDTQYFGPGTRLTVL.

The chain has TRBV6-5 and TRBJ2-7; 7 bases map to TRBD1. The CDR3 consists of 12 residues. J gave up 5 bases and V 6 bases, and 4 bases lay outside the gene matches. Germline loops: CDR1 MNHEY, CDR2 SVGAGI. CDR3 in amino acids: CASSGQANEQYV. The CDR3 DNA reads TGTGCCAGCAGCGGACAGGCCAACGAGCAGTACGTC.

This chain connects TRBV19 to TRBJ2-6; TRBD1 matches 7 bases. The V gene end was trimmed by 8 bases and the J gene end by 0 bases; junction bases not matched to a gene: 19. CDR1 and CDR2 (germline): LNHDA, SQIVND (reference sequence). The CDR3 runs to 20 residues. CDR3 bases: TGTGCCAGTGCCCTCCCGGGACAGTCCCCGTCGCCCTCTGGGGCCAACGTCCTGACTTTC. Protein sequence: CASALPGQSPSPSGANVLTF.

The genes are TRBV4-2 and TRBJ1-1, with D unresolved. Trimming left V 1 base short and J 1 base short, with 4 bases between. The CDR3 consists of 13 residues. CDR1 and CDR2 from the germline V gene are LGHNA and YNFKEQ. CDR3 protein: CASSQGGNTEAFF. The CDR3 nucleotides are TGTGCCAGCAGCCAAGGCGGGAACACTGAAGCTTTCTTT.

This clone was counted only a few times. V and J are TRBV7-3 and TRBJ1-1; D uncertain. Germline CDR1 SGHTA, CDR2 FQGTGA. The CDR3 covers 15 residues. The V end was cut by 6 bases, the J end by 1 base, with 15 bases between. The CDR3 nucleotides read TGTGCCAGCAGACCAGATCCCGTCCAGAACACTGAAGCTTTCTTT. This gives the protein CASRPDPVQNTEAFF.

In this sample, this clone turned up a few times. The chain employs TRBV4-1 and TRBJ1-6, with D tentatively TRBD1 (5 bases). Trimming stripped 3 bases from V and 6 bases from J, with 12 bases between. Germline CDR1 and CDR2: MGHRA and YSYEKL. This CDR3 has 15 residues. Here the CDR3 reads CASSQARGINSPLHF. The CDR3 DNA reads TGCGCCAGCAGCCAGGCCCGGGGGATTAATTCACCCCTCCACTTT.

V and J are TRBV6-2 or TRBV6-3 and TRBJ1-1; a weak D match, TRBD1 (5 bases). Trimming stripped 5 bases from V and 3 bases from J, with 13 bases between. Germline-derived CDR1 and CDR2 are MNHEY and SVGEGT. The CDR3 sequence is 14 residues long. Here the CDR3 reads CASSIRGKDTEAFF. CDR3 in DNA: TGTGCCAGCAGTATTAGGGGAAAGGACACTGAAGCTTTCTTT.

The CDR3 bases are TGTGCCAGCAGCTTGCCCGATTGGACAGGTCGGGATCAAAAACTGTTTTTT. This encodes CASSLPDWTGRDQKLFF. V and J are TRBV5-8 and TRBJ1-4; 7 bases are shared with TRBD1. Germline V gene lookup returns CDR1 SGHTS and CDR2 YDEGEE. The CDR3 totals 17 residues. V lost 1 base and J lost 9; bases outside the gene matches: 15.

The CDR3 DNA is TGTGCCAGCAGCCAACTTTCCAGCGGGGGCCTACCGGAGACCCAGTACTTC. It yields the protein CASSQLSSGGLPETQYF. The V and J genes are TRBV4-2 and TRBJ2-5; 8 nucleotides line up with TRBD2. The CDR3 loop spans 17 amino acids. V lost 2 bases, J lost 5 bases, and 13 bases stayed unmatched. The V gene's germline CDR1 is LGHNA and CDR2 YNFKEQ.

The CDR3 DNA sequence: TGTGCCAGCAGCTTAGCTGGGAGGGTGCACACCATATATTTT. Translated, it gives CASSLAGRVHTIYF. The chain has TRBV7-8 and TRBJ1-3, with D unclear. Germline V gene lookup returns CDR1 SGHVS and CDR2 FQNEAQ. The CDR3 is 14 residues long. The V end lost 0 bases, the J end lost 8 bases, and 11 bases lay between the germline ends.

The chain carries TRBV3-1 (or the pseudogene TRBV3-2) and TRBJ2-3; 9 bases line up with TRBD1. CDR1 is LGHDT and CDR2 is YNNKEL in the germline V gene (reference sequence). V gave up 2 bases and J gave up 4 bases; unmatched junction bases: 4. CDR3 size: 15 residues. The CDR3 reads CASSQRDRVADTQYF. The CDR3, as DNA: TGTGCCAGCAGCCAACGGGACAGGGTTGCAGATACGCAGTATTTT.

The J gene is TRBJ1-3, the V gene TRBV12-3 or TRBV12-4, with 7 positions matching TRBD1. V lost 5 bases and J lost 9; bases outside the gene matches: 4. CDR3 size: 12 residues. This CDR3 reads CASSGTASTIYF. The CDR3 DNA sequence: TGTGCCAGCAGTGGGACAGCCAGCACCATATATTTT.

This chain joins TRBV7-6 and TRBJ1-1; D remains ambiguous. Trimming removed 5 bases at V and 0 bases at J, with 13 bases between. Germline values: CDR1 SGHVS, CDR2 FNYEAQ. The CDR3 covers 15 residues. The CDR3 reads CASSLSSEMNTEAFF. As DNA, the CDR3 is TGTGCCAGCAGCCTCTCGTCGGAGATGAACACTGAAGCTTTCTTT. The variable domain in full, with the rest retrieved from reference TRBV7-6 and TRBJ1-1, is GAGVSQSPRYKVTKRGQDVALRCDPISGHVSLYWYRQALGQGPEFLTYFNYEAQQDKSGLPNDRFSAERPEGSISTLTIQRTEQRDSAMYRCASSLSSEMNTEAFFGQGTRLTVV.

The rearrangement uses TRBV6-5 and TRBJ1-2; D possibly corresponds to TRBD1 (5 bases). The V gene's germline CDR1 is MNHEY and CDR2 SVGAGI. The CDR3 is made up of 13 amino acids. V lost 4 bases and J lost 6, with 12 bases in between. CDR3 DNA: TGTGCCAGCAGTTCCCGGGGGGTGGATGGCTACACCTTC. As protein: CASSSRGVDGYTF.

The chain couples TRBV6-5 to TRBJ1-2; D gene ambiguous. Per germline, CDR1 MNHEY and CDR2 SVGAGI. Trimming shortened V by 6 bases and J by 1 base, and 9 bases separated the two germline ends. The CDR3 runs to 13 residues. The CDR3 DNA reads as TGTGCCAGCAGGAGAGGAGATAACTATGGCTACACCTTC. Protein: CASRRGDNYGYTF.

The chain employs TRBV7-3 and TRBJ1-1; D is unclear. Germline CDR1 reads SGHTA; CDR2 reads FQGTGA. Trimming took 4 bases from V and 0 from J, leaving 12 bases between them. This CDR3 is built from 15 residues. In nucleotides, the CDR3 is TGTGCCAGCAGCTACTCCGGGAGTATGAACACTGAAGCTTTCTTT. This sequence encodes CASSYSGSMNTEAFF.